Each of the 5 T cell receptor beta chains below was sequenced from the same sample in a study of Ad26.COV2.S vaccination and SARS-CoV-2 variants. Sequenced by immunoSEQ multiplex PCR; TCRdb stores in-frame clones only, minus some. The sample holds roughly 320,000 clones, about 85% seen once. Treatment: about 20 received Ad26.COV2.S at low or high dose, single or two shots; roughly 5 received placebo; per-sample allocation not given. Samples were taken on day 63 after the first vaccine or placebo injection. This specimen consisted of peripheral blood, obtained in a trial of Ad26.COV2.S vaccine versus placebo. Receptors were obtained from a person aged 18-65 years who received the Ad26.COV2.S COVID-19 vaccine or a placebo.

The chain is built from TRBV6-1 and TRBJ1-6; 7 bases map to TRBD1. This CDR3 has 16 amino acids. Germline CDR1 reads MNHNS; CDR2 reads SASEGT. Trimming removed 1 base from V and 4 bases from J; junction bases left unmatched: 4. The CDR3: CASSEEGTAYNSPLHF. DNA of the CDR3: TGTGCCAGCAGTGAAGAAGGGACAGCTTATAATTCACCCCTCCACTTT.

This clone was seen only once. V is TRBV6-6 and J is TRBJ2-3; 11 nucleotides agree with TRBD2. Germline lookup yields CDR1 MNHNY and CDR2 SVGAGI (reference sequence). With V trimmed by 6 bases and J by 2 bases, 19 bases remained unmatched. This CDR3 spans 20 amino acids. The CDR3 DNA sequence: TGTGCCAGCAGGCGAGGACTAGCGGGCCCGGTTAGAGTTCCCACAGATACGCAGTATTTT. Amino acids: CASRRGLAGPVRVPTDTQYF.

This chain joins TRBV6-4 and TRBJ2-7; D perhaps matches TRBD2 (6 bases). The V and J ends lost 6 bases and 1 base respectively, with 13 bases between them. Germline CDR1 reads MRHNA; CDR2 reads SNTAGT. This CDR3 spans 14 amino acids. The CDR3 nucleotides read TGTGCCAGCAGCCACGGGGGACCATCCTACGAGCAGTACTTC. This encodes CASSHGGPSYEQYF.

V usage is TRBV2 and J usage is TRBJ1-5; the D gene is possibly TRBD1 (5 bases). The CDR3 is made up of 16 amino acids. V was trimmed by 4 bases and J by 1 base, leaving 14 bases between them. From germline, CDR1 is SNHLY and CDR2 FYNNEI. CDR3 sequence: CASSVKGEGSNQPQHF. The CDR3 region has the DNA TGTGCCAGCAGTGTAAAAGGGGAGGGAAGCAATCAGCCCCAGCATTTT.

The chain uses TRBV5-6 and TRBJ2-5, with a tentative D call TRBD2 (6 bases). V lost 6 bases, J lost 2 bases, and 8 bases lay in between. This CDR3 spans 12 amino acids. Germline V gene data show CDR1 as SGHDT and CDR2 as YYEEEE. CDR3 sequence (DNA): TGTGCCAGCACCGCGGGGCAAGAGACCCAGTACTTC. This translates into CASTAGQETQYF.